The 14 T cell receptor beta chains listed next were all sequenced from one sample in a study of blood T cell repertoires in COVID-19. TCRdb's copy holds only in-frame clones and misses some; the assay was immunoSEQ multiplex PCR. The repertoire holds approximately 240,000 clones, about nine tenths seen once, with approximately 2% in the top ten. Sequencing was carried out using PBMCs or T cells enriched from blood (not recorded which). These receptors all come from a young woman who had recovered from COVID-19.

This chain uses TRBV4-2 with TRBJ2-2; 7 bases agree with TRBD1. CDR3 length: 15 amino acids. Germline CDR1 reads LGHNA; CDR2 reads YNFKEQ. The V gene end was trimmed by 5 bases and the J gene end by 6 bases; junction bases not matched to a gene: 9. CDR3 loop: CASSARQGSPGELFF. The DNA for the CDR3 is TGTGCCAGCAGCGCGCGACAGGGATCCCCCGGGGAGCTGTTTTTT.

The chain links TRBV5-1 to TRBJ1-2, with TRBD1 identical over 7 bases. V lost 0 bases, J lost 3 bases, and 5 bases stayed unmatched. Germline CDR1 SGHRS, CDR2 YFSETQ. This CDR3 has 15 residues. The CDR3: CASSLARGADYGYTF. The CDR3 DNA is TGCGCCAGCAGCTTGGCCAGGGGGGCTGACTATGGCTACACCTTC.

The chain employs TRBV15 and TRBJ1-6; tentative D call: TRBD1 (5 bases). CDR1 is LNHNV and CDR2 is YYDKDF in the germline V gene (reference sequence). V was cut by 9 bases and J by 5 bases, with 17 bases left in between. This CDR3 comprises 15 residues. In nucleotides, the CDR3 is TGTGCCACACGAGCTACACAGGAAGATAATTCACCCCTCCACTTT. It specifies CATRATQEDNSPLHF.

The chain carries TRBV11-3 and TRBJ2-7; no clear D. Looked up from germline, CDR1 is SGHNT and CDR2 is YENEEA. Between the trimmed V and J ends, which lost 1 base and 1 base, there was a span of 14 bases. The length of the CDR3 is 16 residues. The CDR3 DNA sequence: TGTGCCAGCAGCTTAGCGTCTGTTCTGGCTTCCTACGAGCAGTACTTC. Residues: CASSLASVLASYEQYF.

The CDR3 nucleotides are TGTGCCAGCAGTCAACCGGGACAGGAGAGCCGCCGCAGGAATTCACCCCTCCACTTT. This gives the protein CASSQPGQESRRRNSPLHF. The chain is built from TRBV4-2 and TRBJ1-6; 8 nucleotides align to TRBD1. CDR1 and CDR2 from the germline V gene are LGHNA and YNFKEQ. Unmatched junction bases numbered 20, after V lost 6 bases and J lost 7 bases. The CDR3 length is 19 residues.

The chain has TRBV2 and TRBJ1-6; D not resolved. There are 16 residues in the CDR3. The V gene's germline CDR1 is SNHLY and CDR2 FYNNEI. With 7 bases removed from V and 0 bases from J, the gap between germline ends came to 13 bases. The CDR3: CASTPAFPSYNSPLHF. CDR3 nucleotides: TGTGCCAGCACCCCAGCGTTCCCCTCCTATAATTCACCCCTCCACTTT.

This chain uses TRBV7-3 with TRBJ1-1; TRBD1 might be the D (6 bases). The germline V gene has CDR1 SGHTA and CDR2 FQGTGA. With 6 bases removed from V and 3 bases from J, the gap between germline ends came to 14 bases. This CDR3 is built from 14 residues. CDR3 sequence: CASSPGVGDTEAFF. CDR3 sequence (DNA): TGTGCCAGCAGTCCAGGGGTAGGGGACACTGAAGCTTTCTTT.

The V and J genes are TRBV19 and TRBJ2-1; 7 positions agree with TRBD1. The CDR3 covers 18 residues. Trimming at V came to 3 bases and at J to 0 bases, leaving 11 bases not matched to a gene. Germline assignment: CDR1 LNHDA and CDR2 SQIVND (reference sequence). The CDR3 DNA follows: TGTGCCAGTAGTATGGTGAGAAGACAGGGCAGCTCCTACAATGAGCAGTTCTTC. Amino acids: CASSMVRRQGSSYNEQFF.

This rearrangement joins TRBV24-1 to TRBJ2-3; the D gene is possibly TRBD1 (5 bases). Trimming removed 7 bases from V and 0 bases from J, with 10 bases in between. The CDR3 consists of 14 residues. From germline, CDR1 is KGHDR and CDR2 SFDVKD. The CDR3 region has the DNA TGTGCCACCAGCCCGAAGGGGAGCACAGATACGCAGTATTTT. Protein product: CATSPKGSTDTQYF.

The chain links TRBV7-2 to TRBJ2-5; 8 bases line up with TRBD1. V was pared by 6 bases and J by 5 bases, with 11 bases of the junction left unmatched. Germline values: CDR1 SGHTA, CDR2 FQGNSA. The CDR3 sequence is 15 residues long. The CDR3 here is CASSPRTGTLETQYF. The DNA of the CDR3 is TGTGCCAGCAGTCCTAGGACAGGGACATTGGAGACCCAGTACTTC.

This clone is a singleton in its sample. The rearrangement links TRBV15 to TRBJ2-7; D ambiguous. The CDR3 spans 14 residues. Germline CDR1 LNHNV, CDR2 YYDKDF (reference sequence). Trimming took off 1 base at V and 2 bases at J, with 9 bases between the two ends. The CDR3: CATSRGQEAYEQYF. CDR3 nucleotide sequence: TGTGCCACCAGCAGAGGCCAGGAAGCCTACGAGCAGTACTTC.

V is TRBV27 and J is TRBJ1-2; TRBD1 matches 7 bases. Trimming took 2 bases from V and 8 from J; bases not matched to a gene: 11. This CDR3 contains 15 residues. Per germline, CDR1 MNHEY and CDR2 SMNVEV (reference sequence). This chain's CDR3 is CASSLGGGPEGGYTF. In DNA, the CDR3 is TGTGCCAGCAGTTTAGGAGGGGGCCCCGAGGGAGGCTACACCTTC.

The CDR3 spells CASTWGPNEQFF. Written as DNA, the CDR3 is TGTGCCAGCACCTGGGGGCCCAATGAGCAGTTCTTC. The rearrangement links TRBV28 to TRBJ2-1, with D possibly being TRBD1 (6 bases). The germline CDR1 and CDR2 sequences are MDHEN and SYDVKM. V shed 7 bases and J shed 6 bases, with 10 bases lying between them. The CDR3 runs to 12 residues.

The chain joins TRBV5-1 to TRBJ1-2, with a tentative D call TRBD1 (6 bases). The CDR3 consists of 14 residues. Germline values: CDR1 SGHRS, CDR2 YFSETQ. Trimming pared 0 bases from V and 3 bases from J, leaving 9 bases between. The CDR3: CASSLEAGDYGYTF. The CDR3 DNA sequence: TGCGCCAGCAGCTTGGAGGCAGGGGACTATGGCTACACCTTC.